Listed below are T cell receptor beta chains from one sample, sequenced in a study of blood T cell repertoires in COVID-19. This table comes from immunoSEQ multiplex PCR, and its TCRdb copy is limited to in-frame clones, with some not included. The sample comprises some 88,000 clones, 65% to 90% of which are singletons, and around 4% rests with the top ten. Input material: peripheral blood. Receptor source: a man aged 60 to 75 with acute or convalescent COVID-19. CDR3s include the opening cysteine and the closing phenylalanine or tryptophan. D genes are given only for firm matches. Size is omitted from some rows. Given values are once, few, many or a class for expanded clones.

TRBJ1-5 | TRBD1 | TRBV7-9 | . | CASSPPGQGTQPQHF | TGTGCCAGCAGTCCTCCGGGACAGGGGACTCAGCCCCAGCATTTT
TRBJ2-7 | . | TRBV18 | . | CASSHSPLDYEQYF | TGTGCCAGCTCACATTCTCCATTAGACTACGAGCAGTACTTC
TRBJ2-6 | . | TRBV6-5 | . | CASALGVSGANVLTF | TGTGCCAGCGCCTTAGGGGTCTCTGGGGCCAACGTCCTGACTTTC
TRBJ1-6 | TRBD1 | TRBV30 | . | CAWSEQGNSPLHF | TGTGCCTGGAGTGAACAGGGGAACTCACCCCTCCACTTT
TRBJ1-3 | . | TRBV7-8 | many | CASSLIQGGGNTIYF | TGTGCCAGCAGCTTAATCCAGGGAGGCGGAAACACCATATATTTT
TRBJ2-7 | . | TRBV19 | . | CASSNSGNPYEQYF | TGTGCCAGTAGTAACTCAGGAAACCCCTACGAGCAGTACTTC
TRBJ2-7 | . | TRBV6-5 | . | CASSYGRGTYEQYF | TGTGCCAGCAGTTACGGGAGGGGGACCTACGAGCAGTACTTC
TRBJ2-5 | TRBD2 | TRBV7-8 | . | CASSLGAGGPLETQYF | TGTGCCAGCAGCTTAGGGGCGGGAGGGCCTTTGGAGACCCAGTACTTC
TRBJ2-7 | . | TRBV4-1 | . | CASSQGRDKTLYEQYF | TGCGCCAGCAGCCAAGGCCGGGACAAAACACTCTACGAGCAGTACTTC
TRBJ2-7 | TRBD2 | TRBV7-2 | . | CASSHTSGGPYEQYF | TGTGCCAGCAGCCATACTAGCGGGGGACCCTACGAGCAGTACTTC
TRBJ1-4 | TRBD1 | TRBV5-1 | once | CASSGTGFEKLFF | TGCGCCAGCAGCGGGACAGGGTTTGAAAAACTGTTTTTT
TRBJ2-2 | . | TRBV5-4 | few | CASSLAGRTGELFF | TGTGCCAGCAGCTTGGCAGGGCGCACCGGGGAGCTGTTTTTT
TRBJ2-3 | . | TRBV18 | . | CASSPAGSTDTQYF | TGTGCCAGCTCACCGGCGGGAAGCACAGATACGCAGTATTTT
TRBJ2-3 | . | TRBV5-5 | . | CASSLQGSDTQYF | TGTGCCAGCAGCTTACAGGGTTCAGATACGCAGTATTTT
TRBJ2-7 | TRBD2 | TRBV11-3 | . | CANRDLAGESEQYF | TGTGCCAACCGGGACCTAGCGGGAGAATCGGAGCAGTACTTC
TRBJ2-3 | TRBD2 | TRBV7-3 | . | CASSWGLAADTQYF | TGTGCCAGCAGCTGGGGACTAGCGGCAGATACGCAGTATTTT
TRBJ2-7 | TRBD1 | TRBV19 | . | CASSTDRGLEQYF | TGTGCCAGTAGTACGGACAGGGGACTCGAGCAGTACTTC
TRBJ1-2 | . | TRBV19 | . | CASSEIGSGGYTF | TGTGCCAGTAGCGAGATTGGGAGCGGTGGCTACACCTTC
TRBJ2-7 | TRBD2 | TRBV5-4 | . | CASSREPLAATYEQYF | TGTGCCAGCAGCCGCGAACCGCTAGCGGCAACCTACGAGCAGTACTTC
TRBJ2-2 | . | TRBV7-3 | . | CASSLNQGEVGELFF | TGTGCCAGCAGCTTAAATCAGGGGGAGGTCGGGGAGCTGTTTTTT
TRBJ1-4 | . | TRBV7-2 | once | CASSLLGGGATNEKLFF | TGTGCCAGCAGCTTATTGGGCGGGGGGGCGACTAATGAAAAACTGTTTTTT
TRBJ1-2 | . | TRBV3-1/TRBV3-2 | . | CASSPRFLAGWTYGYTF | TGTGCCAGCAGCCCCAGGTTCTTGGCGGGGTGGACCTATGGCTACACCTTC
TRBJ2-3 | . | TRBV14 | once | CASSVRTGGSTDTQYF | TGTGCCAGCAGCGTTCGGACAGGAGGGAGCACAGATACGCAGTATTTT
TRBJ1-1 | TRBD1 | TRBV30 | . | CASPGQVNTEAFF | TGTGCCTCGCCGGGACAGGTGAACACTGAAGCTTTCTTT
TRBJ1-1 | TRBD1 | TRBV19 | . | CASAGQGEALGF | TGTGCCAGCGCGGGACAGGGGGAAGCTCTGGGGTTT
TRBJ2-4 | . | TRBV7-2 | . | CASTRTHLAKNIQYF | TGTGCCAGCACCAGGACTCATCTAGCCAAAAACATTCAGTACTTC
TRBJ2-1 | TRBD2 | TRBV5-1 | . | CASSKGASGIHNEQFF | TGCGCCAGCAGCAAGGGGGCTAGCGGGATCCACAATGAGCAGTTCTTC
TRBJ2-7 | TRBD1 | TRBV5-1 | . | CASSFRDSYYEQYF | TGCGCCAGCAGCTTCCGGGACAGCTACTACGAGCAGTACTTC
TRBJ2-3 | . | TRBV4-1 | . | CASSQVDTQYF | TGCGCCAGCAGTCAGGTGGATACGCAGTATTTT
TRBJ2-1 | . | TRBV7-2 | . | CASSFQRFYNEQFF | TGTGCCAGCAGCTTCCAGCGGTTCTACAATGAGCAGTTCTTC
TRBJ2-2 | TRBD1 | TRBV7-8 | few | CASSGTGTMGGELFF | TGTGCCAGCAGCGGGACAGGGACAATGGGCGGGGAGCTGTTTTTT
TRBJ2-3 | . | TRBV7-8 | . | CASSLSLGLRDTQYF | TGTGCCAGCAGCTTATCGCTGGGGCTACGGGATACGCAGTATTTT
TRBJ2-7 | . | TRBV4-2 | . | CASSQEQFGHYEQYF | TGTGCCAGCAGCCAAGAACAGTTCGGACACTACGAGCAGTACTTC
TRBJ1-1 | . | TRBV7-3 | few | CASSLFADTEAFF | TGTGCCAGCAGTTTGTTCGCGGACACTGAAGCTTTCTTT
TRBJ1-2 | . | TRBV29-1 | . | CSVRAGARGYTF | TGCAGCGTACGCGCAGGGGCGCGGGGCTACACCTTC
TRBJ2-7 | TRBD1 | TRBV5-5 | once | CASSIGQGAYF | TGTGCCAGCAGCATCGGACAGGGAGCGTACTTC
TRBJ1-1 | . | TRBV29-1 | . | CSVEDRVTEAFF | TGCAGCGTTGAAGATCGGGTGACTGAAGCTTTCTTT
TRBJ1-2 | TRBD1 | TRBV19 | . | CASTPSGTGNYGYTF | TGTGCCAGTACCCCCTCCGGGACAGGCAACTATGGCTACACCTTC
TRBJ1-1 | . | TRBV27 | . | CASSYRANTEAFF | TGTGCCAGCAGTTACAGAGCCAACACTGAAGCTTTCTTT
TRBJ1-2 | TRBD1 | TRBV7-2 | once | CASSSRDRGRVNYGYTF | TGTGCCAGCAGCTCCCGGGACAGGGGGCGGGTTAACTATGGCTACACCTTC
TRBJ1-2 | TRBD1 | TRBV10-3 | . | CAISGDRSETGYTF | TGTGCCATCAGCGGGGACAGATCCGAGACGGGCTACACCTTC
TRBJ2-2 | TRBD1 | TRBV10-3 | . | CAIGDRTNTGELFF | TGTGCCATAGGGGACAGAACGAACACCGGGGAGCTGTTTTTT